This entry describes one T cell receptor (beta chain). The clone's antigen remains unknown. Base quality data are lacking; no much larger clone is found one base away. Each collaborating institution followed its own protocols to collect whole blood in K2EDTA tubes. For TCRbeta analysis, collaborators shipped samples as frozen whole blood, isolated PBMCs, or DNA extracted from either of those sample types. The sample comes from a study of blood T cell repertoires in COVID-19 (dated by TCRdb to 2018 to 2021). A note on the overall study: Samples covering the acute and convalescent phases of COVID-19 were provided by collaborators in the United States, Italy and Spain. Where available, HLA class I and class II types were taken from metadata supplied by the sample provider and were not determined by assay-based typing. Subjects who had been exposed to COVID-19, were actively infected with it, or had recovered from it provided the deeply sampled blood TCRbeta repertoires that made up the dataset. The samples were drawn from the first 160 participants of the ongoing ImmuneRACE study and from some 1,300 subjects provided by 6 global collaborators. Sample metadata almost always included a de-identified subject ID, COVID-19 status, age in years and sex. The repertoires were released in a freely available public database meant as a resource for research on the immune response to SARS-CoV-2. The prospective study material was composed of cDNA or gDNA derived from T cells, B-cell-depleted T cells, or PBMCs.

TCRbeta CDR3 regions were amplified from genomic DNA by means of the immunoSEQ Assay, a bias-controlled multiplex PCR. Per the source publication's procedure: Nucleated cell counts per sample were estimated from amplification of reference gene primers within the assay. Sequence reads were collapsed and filtered to measure the absolute abundance of every unique TCRbeta CDR3 rearrangement. Productive Simpson clonality was computed per sample as the square root of Simpson's diversity index over productive rearrangements. TCRdb provides this immuneACCESS table in a form limited to in-frame rearrangements. Some clones are lacking; in checked studies, under half of them reflect an unresolved V gene, and why the rest are absent is not known. The DNA was the basis for D and trimming; V, J and clone size are from that table. This sample is represented by fewer than 85,000 clones; 88% of them were singletons. The ten largest clones add up to over 8.5% of the sample.

Based on the germline V gene, the CDR1 and CDR2 sequences are LGHNT and FRNRAP. The CDR3 contains 14 residues, cysteine and phenylalanine counted. The read is trimmed to its CDR3 DNA, 42 bases read in frame from base 1. V sheds 2 bases and J sheds 10 bases, leaving 15 bases between their ends. Summary of the overall study and its limitations: Clinical and demographic metadata were provided uncurated, with the amount varying by source and participant.

Sequencing used peripheral blood. The rearranged segments are TRBV12-5 and TRBJ2-1; matching of 6 bases hints at TRBD1 as the D gene. The TCR comes from a human donor in a cohort sampled during active COVID-19. The CDR3 sequence is CASGLIQGRKEQFF. The bases read TGTGCTAGTGGTTTGATACAGGGTAGGAAGGAGCAGTTCTTC.